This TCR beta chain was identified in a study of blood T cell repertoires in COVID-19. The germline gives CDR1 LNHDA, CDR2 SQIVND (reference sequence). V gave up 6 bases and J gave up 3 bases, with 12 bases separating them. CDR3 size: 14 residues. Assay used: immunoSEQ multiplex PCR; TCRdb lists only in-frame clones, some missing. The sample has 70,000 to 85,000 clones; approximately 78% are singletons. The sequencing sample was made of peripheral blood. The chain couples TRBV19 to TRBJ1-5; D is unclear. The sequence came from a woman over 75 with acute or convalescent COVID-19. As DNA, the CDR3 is TGTGCCAGTAGAACCACGGAGAACAATCAGCCCCAGCATTTT. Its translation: CASRTTENNQPQHF.